This is a list of T cell receptor beta chains from one sample in a study of T cells in Graves' hyperthyroidism and ophthalmopathy. TCRdb re-called the multiplex PCR reads with MiXCR, one entry per CDR3 protein. The sample lists 480,000 or so distinct CDR3 sequences, 40% to 50% occurring once. What was sequenced was peripheral blood or thyroid tissue (not recorded which). The receptor source for this set is an adult woman with Graves' disease, either hyperthyroidism or ophthalmopathy (not recorded which). The CDR3 runs from the conserved cysteine through the conserved F or W. The order of the fields is J gene, V gene, CDR3 protein.

>TRBJ1-6|TRBV7-8
CASSPGQGTPLHF
>TRBJ1-2|TRBV5-1
CASSNNPDSPYGYTF
>TRBJ1-1|TRBV11-2
CASSPDRGTEAFF
>TRBJ2-7|TRBV7-9
CASSLTQRAHPYEQYF
>TRBJ2-5|TRBV7-8
CASSLAVATGRETQYF
>TRBJ1-1|TRBV29-1
CSVQTSQGGTEAFF
>TRBJ1-1|TRBV7-8
CASSLGPLGQANTEAFF
>TRBJ1-1|TRBV6-5
CASRVWRQNTEAFF
>TRBJ1-1|TRBV29-1
CSVESVKAFF
>TRBJ1-3|TRBV7-9
CASSLDRIHRPSGNTIYF
>TRBJ1-1|TRBV29-1
CSVGGGHLNTEAFF
>TRBJ1-5|TRBV28
CASSPPQGLAQPQHF
>TRBJ2-1|TRBV29-1
CSAAGGPYNPYNEQFF
>TRBJ2-3|TRBV28
CASAKNRASQYF
>TRBJ2-7|TRBV6-2/TRBV6-3
CASTSKAPRPYEQYF
>TRBJ2-1|TRBV15
CATSRSRLAGAAEQFF
>TRBJ2-2|TRBV29-1
CSVEGGGSYTGELFF
>TRBJ2-7|TRBV6-5
CASSSRREAYEQYF
>TRBJ2-5|TRBV5-6
CASSLRALHQETQYF
>TRBJ2-6|TRBV4-3
CASSQGLTF
>TRBJ2-5|TRBV5-1
CASSQARDSLQETQYF
>TRBJ1-3|TRBV11-2
CASSLFPTSGNTIYF
>TRBJ2-2|TRBV2
CASELGANTGELFF
>TRBJ2-2|TRBV10-3
CAIRGSSGTGELFF
>TRBJ2-7|TRBV14
CASSPREGIPTLSEQYF
>TRBJ2-2|TRBV29-1
CSVEEGTYDTGELFF
>TRBJ1-1|TRBV5-4
CASSSRMNTEAFF
>TRBJ2-7|TRBV29-1
CSVEESGYEQYF
>TRBJ1-3|TRBV25-1
CASSDEVRVAGNTIYF
>TRBJ1-1|TRBV10-3
CAISESQGHTEAFF
>TRBJ1-3|TRBV20-1
CSASRDSTGNTIYF
>TRBJ2-7|TRBV20-1
CSAQWTSGLTPGEQYF
>TRBJ2-7|TRBV7-2
CASSRTGQRPTYEQYF
>TRBJ2-2|TRBV7-8
CASSLGPPANTGELFF
>TRBJ2-5|TRBV29-1
CSVEMGQGGETQYF
>TRBJ2-2|TRBV28
CAIRTNTGELFF
>TRBJ2-2|TRBV7-9
CASSTSGTSEPDTGELFF